This TCR beta chain was sequenced during a study of T cell repertoires in cytomegalovirus infection. TCRdb processed the reads anew with MiXCR; each CDR3 protein has one entry. The sample shows approximately 490,000 distinct CDR3 sequences, roughly 10% of them seen only once. The CDR3 sequence is 13 residues long. Germline V gene sequence: CDR1 LGHNT, CDR2 FRNRAP. Trimming shortened V by 9 bases and J by 3 bases, and 14 bases separated the two germline ends. The rearrangement uses TRBV12-5 and TRBJ2-5, with D perhaps matching TRBD2 (6 bases). The sequencing sample was made of PBMCs. The clonotype was recovered from a human donor in good health (CMV status not recorded). Some clones in this sample may be carry-over from other donors' samples. The CDR3 loop reads CASRLVGEETQYF. The CDR3 bases are TGTGCTAGCAGACTAGTCGGCGAAGAGACCCAGTACTTC.